This TCR beta chain is from a study of cytomegalovirus exposure and HLA in healthy donors. Whole-study results and caveats: Several V segments, TRBV6-2 and TRBV6-3 among them, could not be told apart and were dropped. Later on, an analysis showed TCR association rates differing by HLA locus, with DRB1 the most and HLA-C the fewest.

V lost 6 bases, J lost 8 bases, and 10 bases lay in between. Germline CDR1 and CDR2: MGHDK and SYGVNS. CDR3 size: 11 residues. PCR was performed using 60 Vbeta and 13 Jbeta primers. The table came from immunoSEQ multiplex PCR; TCRdb's copy has only in-frame clones and leaves some out. The table shows around 110,000 clones, with 79% occurring only once. Concerning this clone: What it binds is unknown.

The receptor was derived from a young woman in good health and CMV-seropositive. The V call is TRBV25-1, the J call TRBJ1-2; D uncertain. Sequences were obtained from PBMCs. For the CDR3, the DNA is TGTGCCAGCAGCGAAGCACGGGGCTACACCTTC. Encoded protein: CASSEARGYTF.